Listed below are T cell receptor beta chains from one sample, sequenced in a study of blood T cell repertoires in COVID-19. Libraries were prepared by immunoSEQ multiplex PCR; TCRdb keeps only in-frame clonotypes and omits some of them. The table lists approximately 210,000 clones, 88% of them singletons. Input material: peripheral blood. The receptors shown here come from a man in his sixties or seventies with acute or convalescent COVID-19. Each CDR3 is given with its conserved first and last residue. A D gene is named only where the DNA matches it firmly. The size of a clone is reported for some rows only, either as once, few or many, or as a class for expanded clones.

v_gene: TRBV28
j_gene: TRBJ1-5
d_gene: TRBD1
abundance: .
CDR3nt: TGTGCCAGCAGGGGACAGGGGGCAGGCAATCAGCCCCAGCATTTT
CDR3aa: CASRGQGAGNQPQHF

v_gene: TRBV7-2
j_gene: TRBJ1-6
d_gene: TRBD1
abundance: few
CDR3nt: TGTGCCAGCAGCTTTACAGGGGGAGACTCACCCCTCCACTTT
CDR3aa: CASSFTGGDSPLHF

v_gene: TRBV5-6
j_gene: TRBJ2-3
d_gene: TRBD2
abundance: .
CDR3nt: TGTGCCAGCAGCCCCTTTAGAGCGGGGGGCACAGATACGCAGTATTTT
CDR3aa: CASSPFRAGGTDTQYF

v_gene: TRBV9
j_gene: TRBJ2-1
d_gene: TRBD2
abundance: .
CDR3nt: TGTGCCAGCAGCGTAGAAGCCCGACTAGCGGGAGGCAATGAGCAGTTCTTC
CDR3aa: CASSVEARLAGGNEQFF

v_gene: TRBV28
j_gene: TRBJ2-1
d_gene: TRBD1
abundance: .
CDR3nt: TGTGCCAGCAGTTCTGGACAGGGAAACTACAATGAGCAGTTCTTC
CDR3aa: CASSSGQGNYNEQFF

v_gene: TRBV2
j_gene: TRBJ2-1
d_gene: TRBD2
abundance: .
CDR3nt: TGTGCCAGCCGGACCCCCCCCCTAGCGGGAGGTCGGCACTCCTACAATGAGCAGTTCTTC
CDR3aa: CASRTPPLAGGRHSYNEQFF

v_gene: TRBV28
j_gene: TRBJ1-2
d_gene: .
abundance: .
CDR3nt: TGTGCCAGCAGTCCCGAGACAGCTTTCTATGGCTACACCTTC
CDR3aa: CASSPETAFYGYTF

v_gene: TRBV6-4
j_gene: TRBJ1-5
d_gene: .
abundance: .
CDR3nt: TGTGCCAGCACCTTGACAGCTGATCAGCCCCAGCATTTT
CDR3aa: CASTLTADQPQHF

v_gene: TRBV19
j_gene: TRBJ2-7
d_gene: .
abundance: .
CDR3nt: TGTGCCAGTAGTAGGGATTCGACAGGCTACGAGCAGTACTTC
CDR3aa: CASSRDSTGYEQYF

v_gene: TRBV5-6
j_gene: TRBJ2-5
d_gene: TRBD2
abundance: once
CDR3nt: TGTGCCAGCAGCTTGATGCGTGTCGGGAGGGGAGAGACCCAGTACTTC
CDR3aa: CASSLMRVGRGETQYF

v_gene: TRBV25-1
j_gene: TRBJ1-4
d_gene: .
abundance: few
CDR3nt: TGTGCCAGCAGTGAAGCTGGGGCTCTGACTAATGAAAAACTGTTTTTT
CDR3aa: CASSEAGALTNEKLFF

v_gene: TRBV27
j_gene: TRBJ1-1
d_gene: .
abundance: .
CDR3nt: TGTGCCAGCAGTACCCTAGGAACCCGGAACACTGAAGCTTTCTTT
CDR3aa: CASSTLGTRNTEAFF

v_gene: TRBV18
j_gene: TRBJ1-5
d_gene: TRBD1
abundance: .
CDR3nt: TGTGCCAGCTCACCACAGGGGGCCTCAAATCAGCCCCAGCATTTT
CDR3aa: CASSPQGASNQPQHF

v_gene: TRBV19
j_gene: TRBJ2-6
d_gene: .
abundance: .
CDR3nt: TGTGCCAGTTCGGGGGTGGGGTCTGGGGCCAACGTCCTGACTTTC
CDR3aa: CASSGVGSGANVLTF

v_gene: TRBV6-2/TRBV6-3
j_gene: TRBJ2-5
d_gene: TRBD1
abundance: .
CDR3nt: TGTGCCAGCAGTCGACAGGGGGTCGTCCAAGAGACCCAGTACTTC
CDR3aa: CASSRQGVVQETQYF

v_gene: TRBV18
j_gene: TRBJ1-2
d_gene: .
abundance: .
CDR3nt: TGTGCCAGCTCACCGGCGGCAGACTATGGCTACACCTTC
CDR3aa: CASSPAADYGYTF

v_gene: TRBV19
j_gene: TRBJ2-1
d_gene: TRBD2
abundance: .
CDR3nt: TGTGCCAGTAGTGAGTGGACTAGCGGGAGGGAGGGTGAGCAGTTCTTC
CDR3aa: CASSEWTSGREGEQFF

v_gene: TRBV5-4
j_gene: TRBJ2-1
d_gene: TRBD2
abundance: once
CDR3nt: TGTGCCAGCAGCCTCCTCGGGGGGAAGTCCTACAATGAGCAGTTCTTC
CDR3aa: CASSLLGGKSYNEQFF

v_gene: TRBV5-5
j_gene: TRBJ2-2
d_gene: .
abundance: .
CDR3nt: TGTGCCAGCAGCAGCCCGTCGAACACCGGGGAGCTGTTTTTT
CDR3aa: CASSSPSNTGELFF

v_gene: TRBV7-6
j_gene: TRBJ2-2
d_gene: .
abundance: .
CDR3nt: TGTGCCAGCAGCTTATGGCAGGGGGGATACACCGGGGAGCTGTTTTTT
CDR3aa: CASSLWQGGYTGELFF

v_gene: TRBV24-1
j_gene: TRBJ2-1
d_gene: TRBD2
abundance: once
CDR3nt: TGTGCCACCAGTGATTTTAACAGCCTAGGGACTAGCGGGAGGGTGATCCAGTTCTTC
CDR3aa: CATSDFNSLGTSGRVIQFF

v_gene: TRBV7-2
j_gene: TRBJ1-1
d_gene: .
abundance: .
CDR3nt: TGTGCCAGCAGCTTAGTGGCCATCGGGAGGGTGGACACTGAAGCTTTCTTT
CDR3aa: CASSLVAIGRVDTEAFF

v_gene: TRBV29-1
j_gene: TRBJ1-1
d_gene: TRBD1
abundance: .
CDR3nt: TGCAGCGTGCCTCCGGGACAGGGGACTGAAGCTTTCTTT
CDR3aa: CSVPPGQGTEAFF

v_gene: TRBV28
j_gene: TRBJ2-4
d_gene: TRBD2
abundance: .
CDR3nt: TGTGCCAGCAGTACCGCCGGGCGGGAGCGTTTTGGCATTCAGTACTTC
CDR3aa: CASSTAGRERFGIQYF

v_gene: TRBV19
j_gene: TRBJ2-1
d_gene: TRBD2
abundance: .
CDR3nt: TGTGCCAGTAGTTTGGGGACTAGCGGGAGAATCGACAATGAGCAGTTCTTC
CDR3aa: CASSLGTSGRIDNEQFF

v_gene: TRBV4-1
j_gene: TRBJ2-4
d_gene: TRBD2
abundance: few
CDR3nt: TGCGCCAGCAGTCCCATCCTTAGGACTAGCGGGAACATTCAGTACTTC
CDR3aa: CASSPILRTSGNIQYF

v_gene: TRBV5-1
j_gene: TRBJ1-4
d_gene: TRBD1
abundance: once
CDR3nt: TGCGCCAGCAGCTTGGGCGGGACAGCAACTAATGAAAAACTGTTTTTT
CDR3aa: CASSLGGTATNEKLFF

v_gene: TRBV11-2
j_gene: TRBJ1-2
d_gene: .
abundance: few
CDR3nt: TGTGCCAGCAGCTTAGGAGTTGCGGGGGATGGCTACACCTTC
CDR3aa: CASSLGVAGDGYTF

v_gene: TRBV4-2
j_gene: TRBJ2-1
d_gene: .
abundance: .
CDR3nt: TGTGCCAGCAGCGTTACTAGAGGTGAGCAGTTCTTC
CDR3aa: CASSVTRGEQFF

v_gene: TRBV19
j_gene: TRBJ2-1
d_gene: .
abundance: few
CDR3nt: TGTGCCAGTAGTGATGGACAACTAAGCTCCTACAATGAGCAGTTCTTC
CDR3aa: CASSDGQLSSYNEQFF

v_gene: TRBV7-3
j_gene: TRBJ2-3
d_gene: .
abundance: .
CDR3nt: TGTGCCAGCGGTAGCGGAGTGGCAGATACGCAGTATTTT
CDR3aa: CASGSGVADTQYF

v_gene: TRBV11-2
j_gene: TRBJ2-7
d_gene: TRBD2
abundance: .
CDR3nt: TGTGCCAGCAGCTTAGTGGGCGGGAGGGAGAGAGAGCAGTACTTC
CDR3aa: CASSLVGGREREQYF

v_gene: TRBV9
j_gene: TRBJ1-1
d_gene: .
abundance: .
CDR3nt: TGTGCCAGCAGCGTGAGGGGACAAGCTGAAGCTTTCTTT
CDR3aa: CASSVRGQAEAFF

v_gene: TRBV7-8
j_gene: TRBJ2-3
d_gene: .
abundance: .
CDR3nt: TGTGCCAGCAGCCAAACGACAAATACGCAGTATTTT
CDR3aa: CASSQTTNTQYF

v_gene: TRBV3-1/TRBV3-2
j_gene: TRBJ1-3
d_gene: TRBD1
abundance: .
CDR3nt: TGTGCCAGCAGCCAAAGGACAGGGGGAAACACCATATATTTT
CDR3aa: CASSQRTGGNTIYF

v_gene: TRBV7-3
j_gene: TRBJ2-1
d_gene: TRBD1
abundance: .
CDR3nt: TGTGCCAGCAGCGTGGACAGGGTTACCTACAATGAGCAGTTCTTC
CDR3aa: CASSVDRVTYNEQFF

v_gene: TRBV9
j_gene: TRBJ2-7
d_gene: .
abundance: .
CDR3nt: TGTGCCAGCAGCGTAGCTCAGGATCGGAACGAGCAGTACTTC
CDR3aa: CASSVAQDRNEQYF

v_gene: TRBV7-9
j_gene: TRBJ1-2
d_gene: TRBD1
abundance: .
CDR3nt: TGTGCCAGCAGCTTTCAGGGACAGGGGTTGAGTGGCTACACCTTC
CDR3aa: CASSFQGQGLSGYTF

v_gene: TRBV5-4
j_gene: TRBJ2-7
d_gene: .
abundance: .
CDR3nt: TGTGCCAGCAGCTTTCGGGGTTCCATCGAGCAGTACTTC
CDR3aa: CASSFRGSIEQYF

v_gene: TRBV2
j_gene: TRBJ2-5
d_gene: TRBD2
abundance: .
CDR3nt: TGTGCCAGCAACCCCGCGGGTTGGACTAGCGGGAGCCAGCCGGGGGAGACCCAGTACTTC
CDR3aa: CASNPAGWTSGSQPGETQYF

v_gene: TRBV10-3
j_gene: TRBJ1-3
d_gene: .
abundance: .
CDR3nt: TGTGCCATCAGTCCTTTGGACAGTCGCTCTGGAAACACCATATATTTT
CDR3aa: CAISPLDSRSGNTIYF

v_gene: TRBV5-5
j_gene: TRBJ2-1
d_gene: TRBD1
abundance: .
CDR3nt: TGTGCCAGCAGCCCATTCGACAGGGATCTGAATGAGCAGTTCTTC
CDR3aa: CASSPFDRDLNEQFF

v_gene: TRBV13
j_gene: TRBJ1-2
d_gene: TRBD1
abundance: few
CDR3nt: TGTGCCAGCAGCCTCGCAAGGACAGGGCTGGCCTATGGCTACACCTTC
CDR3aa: CASSLARTGLAYGYTF

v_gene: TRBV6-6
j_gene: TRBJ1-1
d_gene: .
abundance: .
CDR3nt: TGTGCCAGCAGTTACTCGGTTCAACGACAGAACACTGAAGCTTTCTTT
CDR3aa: CASSYSVQRQNTEAFF

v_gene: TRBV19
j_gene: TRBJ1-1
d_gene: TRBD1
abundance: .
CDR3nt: TGTGCCAGTAGTATAGGGGTTACAGGGGGCGGCACTGAAGCTTTCTTT
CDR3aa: CASSIGVTGGGTEAFF

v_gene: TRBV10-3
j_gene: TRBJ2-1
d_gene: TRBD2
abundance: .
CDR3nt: TGTGCCATCAGTGAGCCGACGTACGGGACTAGCGGGAGAGGTGTTGAGCAGTTCTTC
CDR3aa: CAISEPTYGTSGRGVEQFF

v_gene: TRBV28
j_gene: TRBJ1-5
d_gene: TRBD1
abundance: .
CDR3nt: TGTGCCAGCGAGGGACAGGGGTATCAGCCCCAGCATTTT
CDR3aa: CASEGQGYQPQHF

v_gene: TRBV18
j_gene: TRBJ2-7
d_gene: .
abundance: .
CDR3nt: TGTGCCAGCTCAGGGCCGTCCTACGAGCAGTACTTC
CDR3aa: CASSGPSYEQYF

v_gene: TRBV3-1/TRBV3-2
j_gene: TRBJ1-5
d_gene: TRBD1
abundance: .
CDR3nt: TGTGCCAGCAGCCAAGGATCCCCCCTTGCTGGGACAGTTTACAATCAGCCCCAGCATTTT
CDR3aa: CASSQGSPLAGTVYNQPQHF

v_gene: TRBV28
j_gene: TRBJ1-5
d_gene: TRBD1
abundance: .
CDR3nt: TGTGCCAGCAGTGACAGGGGATCTCAGCCCCAGCATTTT
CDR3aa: CASSDRGSQPQHF

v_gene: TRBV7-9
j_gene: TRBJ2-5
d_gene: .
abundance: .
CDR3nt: TGTGCCAGCAGCCGATCCGGGGGTCAAGAGACCCAGTACTTC
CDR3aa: CASSRSGGQETQYF

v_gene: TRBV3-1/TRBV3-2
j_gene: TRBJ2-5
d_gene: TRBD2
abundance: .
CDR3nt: TGTGCCAGCAGCCTCGGACTAGCGGGAAGGGGGGAGACCCAGTACTTC
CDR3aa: CASSLGLAGRGETQYF

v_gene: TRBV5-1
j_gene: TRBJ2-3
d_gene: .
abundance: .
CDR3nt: TGCGCCAGCAGCTTGGCGGCGGTCCCAGATACGCAGTATTTT
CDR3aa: CASSLAAVPDTQYF

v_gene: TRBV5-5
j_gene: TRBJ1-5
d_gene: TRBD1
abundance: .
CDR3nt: TGTGCCAGCAGCCTATCGGGACAGTTCAATCAGCCCCAGCATTTT
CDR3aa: CASSLSGQFNQPQHF

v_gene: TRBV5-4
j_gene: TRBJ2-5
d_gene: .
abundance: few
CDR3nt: TGTGCCAGCCATCGGGGGGACATAGAGGAGACCCAGTACTTC
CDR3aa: CASHRGDIEETQYF